The next 21 T cell receptor beta chains were all read from a single sample in a study of blood T cell repertoires in COVID-19. Using immunoSEQ multiplex PCR, the repertoire was profiled, and TCRdb retains in-frame clones only, with some absent. The repertoire consists of 110,000 or so clones, with 70% to 85% occurring once and the leading ten covering less than 2%. Specimen: peripheral blood. The source is a woman between 40 and 50 years old with acute or convalescent COVID-19.

The V and J genes are TRBV5-1 and TRBJ1-6; 9 nucleotides match TRBD1. Germline CDR1 and CDR2: SGHRS and YFSETQ. The CDR3 contains 15 residues. V dropped 3 bases and J dropped 5; count of bases not matched to a gene: 3. CDR3 coding DNA: TGCGCCAGCAGCTCACAGGGGGCGGATAATTCACCCCTCCACTTT. This encodes CASSSQGADNSPLHF.

This clone has at least ten counts. The rearrangement links TRBV18 to TRBJ1-2, with D uncertain. CDR1 is KGHSH and CDR2 is LQKENI in the germline V gene. The CDR3 spans 13 residues. Trimming pared 2 bases from V and 0 bases from J, leaving 4 bases between. CDR3 sequence (DNA): TGTGCCAGCTCACCAGGCTCTAACTATGGCTACACCTTC. It yields the protein CASSPGSNYGYTF. Full variable domain (rest looked up from reference TRBV18 and TRBJ1-2): NAGVMQNPRHLVRRRGQEARLRCSPMKGHSHVYWYRQLPEEGLKFMVYLQKENIIDESGMPKERFSAEFPKEGPSILRIQQVVRGDSAAYFCASSPGSNYGYTFGSGTRLTVV.

This rearrangement joins TRBV2 to TRBJ2-7; the match to TRBD1 covers 11 bases. CDR1 and CDR2 (germline): SNHLY, FYNNEI. Germline trimming cut 4 bases from V and 3 bases from J; bases unmatched to any gene: 2. There are 14 residues in the CDR3. The CDR3 nucleotides read TGTGCCAGCAGTGCCGGGACAGGGGGCTACGAGCAGTACTTC. This encodes CASSAGTGGYEQYF.

The rearrangement uses TRBV3-1 (or the pseudogene TRBV3-2) and TRBJ2-3; TRBD2 aligns across 14 bases. Germline CDR1 LGHDT, CDR2 YNNKEL (reference sequence). There are 16 residues in the CDR3. With V trimmed by 4 bases and J by 11 bases, 11 bases remained unmatched. CDR3 sequence (DNA): TGTGCCAGCAGCCCACCGACTAGCGGGGGGGCCACCCGGCAGTATTTT. This codes for CASSPPTSGGATRQYF.

The chain is built from TRBV30 and TRBJ2-5; TRBD2 agrees at 7 bases. The CDR3 length is 12 residues. Trimming took 7 bases from V and 12 from J; bases not matched to a gene: 14. Germline CDR1 is GTSNPN and CDR2 is SVGIG (reference sequence). In nucleotides, the CDR3 is TGTGCCTACCACACCCCTCCACGGGGGGAGTACTTC. Encoded protein: CAYHTPPRGEYF.

The rearrangement uses TRBV4-3 and TRBJ2-7; TRBD1 is a possible D gene (5 bases). There are 14 residues in the CDR3. Trimming took off 0 bases at V and 1 base at J, with 7 bases between the two ends. In germline, CDR1 is LGHNA, CDR2 YSLEER. The CDR3 coding sequence is TGCGCCAGCAGCCAAGACCAGGGTTCCTACGAGCAGTACTTC. Translated, it gives CASSQDQGSYEQYF.

V and J are TRBV3-1 (or the pseudogene TRBV3-2) and TRBJ2-2; no definite D call. CDR1 and CDR2 (germline): LGHDT, YNNKEL (reference sequence). This CDR3 is 13 amino acids long. Trimming removed 0 bases at V and 4 bases at J, with 3 bases between. CDR3 in amino acids: CASSQEATGELFF. Written as DNA, the CDR3 is TGTGCCAGCAGCCAAGAGGCCACCGGGGAGCTGTTTTTT.

The J gene is TRBJ1-6, the V gene TRBV6-6, with 10 bases identical to TRBD1. V was clipped by 4 bases and J by 9 bases; unmatched bases: 9. The CDR3 has 16 residues. In germline, CDR1 is MNHNY, CDR2 SVGAGI (reference sequence). The CDR3 reads CASSLGGQGETSPLHF. CDR3 DNA: TGTGCCAGCAGTTTGGGAGGACAGGGGGAGACTTCACCCCTCCACTTT.

The chain recombines TRBV19 with TRBJ2-7; 9 bases match TRBD2. This CDR3 has 13 amino acids. After removal of 7 bases from V and 2 bases from J, the junction contained 3 bases not matched to a gene. Looked up from germline, CDR1 is LNHDA and CDR2 is SQIVND (reference sequence). CDR3 residues: CASKRGAAYEQYF. The CDR3 DNA is TGTGCCAGTAAGCGGGGGGCGGCCTACGAGCAGTACTTC.

This clone was seen once. The chain combines TRBV5-5 with TRBJ2-5; 7 positions match TRBD2. The CDR3 contains 15 residues. V lost 2 bases to trimming and J lost 2 bases; unmatched junction nucleotides: 6. Germline lookup yields CDR1 SGHKS and CDR2 YYEKEE (reference sequence). CDR3 amino acids: CASSFGEGRQETQYF. The CDR3 DNA reads TGTGCCAGCAGCTTCGGGGAGGGAAGGCAAGAGACCCAGTACTTC. The full variable domain, rest sourced from reference TRBV5-5 and TRBJ2-5, is DAGVTQSPTHLIKTRGQQVTLRCSPISGHKSVSWYQQVLGQGPQFIFQYYEKEERGRGNFPDRFSARQFPNYSSELNVNALLLGDSALYLCASSFGEGRQETQYFGPGTRLLVL.

The chain joins TRBV2 to TRBJ1-1; the D gene is possibly TRBD1 (6 bases). CDR3 length equals 13 residues. Germline loops: CDR1 SNHLY, CDR2 FYNNEI. Deletions cut 4 bases from V and 1 base from J, with 7 bases between. CDR3 region: CASSVQGNTEAFF. In DNA, the CDR3 is TGTGCCAGCAGTGTACAGGGGAACACTGAAGCTTTCTTT.

In its sample, this clone was seen once. This sequence joins TRBV19 and TRBJ2-3; a possible D gene is TRBD1 (5 bases). The CDR3 runs 13 residues. Trimming removed 6 bases from V and 0 bases from J, with 7 bases in between. In germline, CDR1 is LNHDA, CDR2 SQIVND (reference sequence). CDR3 sequence: CASSSGSTDTQYF. In DNA, the CDR3 is TGTGCCAGTAGCTCAGGGAGCACAGATACGCAGTATTTT.

This clone was observed once. The chain is built from TRBV5-1 and TRBJ1-1; the D is unclear. Trimming cost V 6 bases and J 1 base, with 13 bases left between them. Germline V CDR1 and CDR2: SGHRS, YFSETQ. The CDR3 contains 14 residues. The CDR3 protein is CASTLGPENTEAFF. The CDR3, as DNA: TGCGCCAGCACCCTTGGCCCCGAGAACACTGAAGCTTTCTTT. Full variable domain (remainder filled in from reference TRBV5-1 and TRBJ1-1): KAGVTQTPRYLIKTRGQQVTLSCSPISGHRSVSWYQQTPGQGLQFLFEYFSETQRNKGNFPGRFSGRQFSNSRSEMNVSTLELGDSALYLCASTLGPENTEAFFGQGTRLTVV.

Points on this clone: The sample carries other DNA sequences with the same CDR3. The chain joins TRBV7-9 to TRBJ2-1; weak D call: TRBD2 (5 bases). Trimming cost V 2 bases and J 9 bases, with 8 bases left between them. Germline CDR1 SEHNR, CDR2 FQNEAQ (reference sequence). The CDR3 consists of 12 residues. The CDR3 DNA sequence: TGTGCCAGCAGCTTAACGGCGGGTGAGCAGTTCTTC. Protein: CASSLTAGEQFF.

The chain is built from TRBV29-1 and TRBJ2-4, with a tentative D call TRBD2 (5 bases). Deletions cut 0 bases from V and 10 bases from J, with 10 bases between. CDR3 length: 12 residues. Germline CDR1 and CDR2: SQVTM and ANQGSEA. This chain's CDR3 is CSVEDDRGIQYF. For the CDR3, the DNA is TGCAGCGTTGAAGACGACCGAGGGATTCAGTACTTC.

V and J are TRBV4-3 and TRBJ2-5; 9 bases map to TRBD1. The V gene's germline CDR1 is LGHNA and CDR2 YSLEER. The CDR3 runs 14 residues. Trimming cost V 8 bases and J 7 bases; bases outside gene matches: 11. The CDR3 nucleotides are TGCGCCAGCTCAGGGGACAGGGAATTGGGGACCCAGTACTTC. It yields the protein CASSGDRELGTQYF.

This clone was recorded a few times. The chain has TRBV2 and TRBJ2-7, with TRBD2 matching over 9 bases. CDR3 length: 16 residues. CDR1 and CDR2 (germline): SNHLY, FYNNEI. The V and J ends lost 2 bases and 3 bases, in that order; junction bases with no gene match: 8. The CDR3 DNA reads as TGTGCCAGCAGTGAATTAGGGGCTAGCGGGATCTACGAGCAGTACTTC. Its translation is CASSELGASGIYEQYF.

The V call is TRBV7-2, the J call TRBJ1-2, with a weak D call TRBD1 (5 bases). Germline V gene lookup returns CDR1 SGHTA and CDR2 FQGNSA. This CDR3 spans 13 amino acids. V lost 5 bases and J 8 bases, leaving 15 bases between the germline ends. The CDR3 sequence: CASSPQGDIGYTF. DNA of the CDR3: TGTGCCAGCAGCCCCCAAGGGGATATAGGCTACACCTTC.

The chain couples TRBV3-1 (or the pseudogene TRBV3-2) to TRBJ2-7; perhaps TRBD1 as D (5 bases). V was trimmed by 0 bases and J by 1 base, leaving 16 bases between them. Germline loops: CDR1 LGHDT, CDR2 YNNKEL (reference sequence). The CDR3 is 17 residues long. The CDR3 sequence is CASSQDWGGRSSYEQYF. In DNA, the CDR3 is TGTGCCAGCAGCCAAGATTGGGGCGGCCGGTCATCCTACGAGCAGTACTTC.

This chain connects TRBV24-1 to TRBJ1-2, with D perhaps TRBD1 (5 bases). CDR3 length: 11 residues. CDR1 is KGHDR, CDR2 SFDVKD, per germline. V lost 6 bases and J lost 4, with 5 bases in between. The CDR3: CATSTGYGYTF. In nucleotides, the CDR3 is TGTGCCACCAGTACAGGCTATGGCTACACCTTC.

The genes are TRBV5-1 and TRBJ2-7, with TRBD2 identical over 7 bases. CDR1 and CDR2 from the germline V gene are SGHRS and YFSETQ. The CDR3 is 15 residues long. V lost 0 bases to trimming and J lost 7 bases; unmatched junction nucleotides: 10. CDR3 loop: CASSLDGRERGEQYF. The CDR3 DNA follows: TGCGCCAGCAGCTTGGATGGGAGGGAAAGAGGGGAGCAGTACTTC.